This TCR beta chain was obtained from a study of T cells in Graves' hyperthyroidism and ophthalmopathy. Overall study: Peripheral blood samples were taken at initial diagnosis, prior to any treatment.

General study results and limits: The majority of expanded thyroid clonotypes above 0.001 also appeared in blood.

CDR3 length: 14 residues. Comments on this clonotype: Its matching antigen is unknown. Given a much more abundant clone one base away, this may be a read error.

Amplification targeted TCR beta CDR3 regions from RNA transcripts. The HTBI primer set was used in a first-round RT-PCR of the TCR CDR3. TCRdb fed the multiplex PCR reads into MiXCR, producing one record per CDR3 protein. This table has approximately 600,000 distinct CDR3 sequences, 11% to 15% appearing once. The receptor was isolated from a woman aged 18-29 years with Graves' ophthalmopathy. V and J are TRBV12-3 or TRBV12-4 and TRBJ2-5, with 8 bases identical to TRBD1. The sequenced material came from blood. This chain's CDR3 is CVSSSLTGVETQYF. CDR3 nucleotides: TGTGTCAGCAGTTCCCTGACAGGGGTGGAGACCCAGTACTTC.